This record looks at one TCR beta chain sequence and its context. Its antigen is unidentified. The sample is drawn from a study of cytomegalovirus exposure and HLA in healthy donors. Looking at the study overall: Some 85 million unique TCRs, all from HLA-typed donors, were included in an early release of the data. Study conclusions and caveats: A later analysis showed that HLA-associated TCR beta chains had undergone more clonal expansion than equally common others.

PCR used 60 Vbeta primers and 13 Jbeta primers. Sequencing was performed with immunoSEQ multiplex PCR; in TCRdb, only in-frame clones are kept and a portion is missing. This sample has 95,000 to 150,000 clones; around 86% occur once, and the top ten carry approximately 2.1%. The sequenced sample consisted of PBMCs. The TCR originated in a man aged 30 to 39 in good health and CMV-seronegative.

CDR3 DNA sequence: TGCGCCAGCAGCTCCAGTTACACTGAAGCTTTCTTT. Translated, it gives CASSSSYTEAFF. This chain uses TRBV10-2 with TRBJ1-1; D uncertain. The CDR3 spans 12 residues. V lost 6 bases to trimming and J lost 3 bases, with 8 bases between them. Germline CDR1 WSHSY, CDR2 SAAADI.